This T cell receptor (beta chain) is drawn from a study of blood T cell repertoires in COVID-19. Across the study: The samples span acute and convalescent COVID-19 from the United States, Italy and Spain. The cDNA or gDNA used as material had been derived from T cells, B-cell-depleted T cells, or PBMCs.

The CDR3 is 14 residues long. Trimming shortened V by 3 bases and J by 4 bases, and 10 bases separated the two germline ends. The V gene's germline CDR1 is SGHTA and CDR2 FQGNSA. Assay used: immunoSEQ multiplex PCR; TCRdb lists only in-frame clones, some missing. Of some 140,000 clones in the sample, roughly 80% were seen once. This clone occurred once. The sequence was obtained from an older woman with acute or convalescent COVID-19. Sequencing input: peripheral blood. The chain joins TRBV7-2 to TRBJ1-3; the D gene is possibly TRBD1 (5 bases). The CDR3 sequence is CASSLGGLGNTIYF. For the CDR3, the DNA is TGTGCCAGCAGCTTGGGGGGATTGGGAAACACCATATATTTT.